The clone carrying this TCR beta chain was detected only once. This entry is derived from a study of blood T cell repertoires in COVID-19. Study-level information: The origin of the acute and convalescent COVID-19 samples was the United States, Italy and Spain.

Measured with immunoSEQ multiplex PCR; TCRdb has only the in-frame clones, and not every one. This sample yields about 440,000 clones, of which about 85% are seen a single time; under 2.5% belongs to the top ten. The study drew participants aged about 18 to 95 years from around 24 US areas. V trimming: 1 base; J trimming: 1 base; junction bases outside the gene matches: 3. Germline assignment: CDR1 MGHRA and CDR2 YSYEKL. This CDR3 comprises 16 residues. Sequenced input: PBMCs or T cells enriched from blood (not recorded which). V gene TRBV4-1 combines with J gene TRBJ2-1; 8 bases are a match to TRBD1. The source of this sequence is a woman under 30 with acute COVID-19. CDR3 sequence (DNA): TGCGCCAGCAGCCAAGGGACAGGGACTTCCTACAATGAGCAGTTCTTC. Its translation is CASSQGTGTSYNEQFF.